This T cell receptor (beta chain) was identified during a study of Graves' ophthalmopathy and Graves' hyperthyroidism. In regard to this clonotype: Its antigen is as yet unknown.

V lost 6 bases to trimming and J lost 4 bases; unmatched junction nucleotides: 15. The CDR3 has 17 residues. Amplified material comprised TCR beta CDR3 regions derived from RNA transcripts. HTBI primers primed a first-round RT-PCR, and a second-round multiplex PCR followed. One entry per CDR3 protein results from TCRdb running MiXCR on the multiplex PCR reads. This table holds hundreds of thousands of distinct CDR3 sequences, about 46% found once. Pregnant or lactating patients and those with other autoimmune diseases or uncontrolled infections were excluded. The diagnosis was founded upon clinical symptoms, serum thyroxine, TRAb, thyroid ultrasound and orbital computed tomography. Someone took the PBMCs out of 10 ml of fresh peripheral blood. The study, taken as a whole, reports: Blood shared most expanded thyroid clonotypes above 0.001 frequency.

This receptor was identified in an adult man with Graves' ophthalmopathy. Sequenced: peripheral blood. The rearrangement uses TRBV12-3 or TRBV12-4 and TRBJ1-1, with 9 bases aligning to TRBD1. This CDR3 reads CASSLQSGTGWTTEAFF. The CDR3 DNA sequence: TGTGCCAGCAGCTTACAATCCGGGACAGGGTGGACCACTGAAGCTTTCTTT.